The following is a TCR beta chain sequence with its context. Germline CDR1 SGHKS, CDR2 YYEKEE (reference sequence). The length of the CDR3 is 15 residues. V lost 3 bases and J 3 bases, leaving 16 bases between the germline ends. This sample is part of a study of blood T cell repertoires in COVID-19. Overall study context: Researchers got acute and convalescent COVID-19 samples from the United States, Italy and Spain. From T cells, B-cell-depleted T cells, or PBMCs came the material, which was cDNA or gDNA.

Per the study methods: Reference gene primer amplification in the assay estimated nucleated cell counts. Profiling relied on immunoSEQ multiplex PCR, and the TCRdb table lists in-frame clones only, not all of them. V and J calls plus clone size are reproduced from that table; the DNA served to infer D and trimming. The sample includes some 150,000 clones, roughly 84% of them seen just once. This TCR came from a woman aged 50 to 60 with acute or convalescent COVID-19. The chain combines TRBV5-5 with TRBJ2-7; the D gene is possibly TRBD1 (6 bases). The sequencing input was peripheral blood. In DNA, the CDR3 is TGTGCCAGCAGCTCGTCGGGTCTCAGGGGCTACGAGCAGTACTTC. Translation gives CASSSSGLRGYEQYF. Looking up the rest from reference TRBV5-5 and TRBJ2-7 gives the full variable domain: DAGVTQSPTHLIKTRGQQVTLRCSPISGHKSVSWYQQVLGQGPQFIFQYYEKEERGRGNFPDRFSARQFPNYSSELNVNALLLGDSALYLCASSSSGLRGYEQYFGPGTRLTVT.